Detailed here is one T cell receptor beta chain. What it binds is not known. These data belong to a study of naive and memory T cell subsets. Study results and limitations: Diversity fell and Gini index rose from naive through CM, EM, EMRA.

J gave up 3 bases and V 3 bases, and 6 bases lay outside the gene matches. Germline V gene lookup returns CDR1 DFQATT and CDR2 SNEGSKA (reference sequence). This CDR3 comprises 14 residues. Two oligonucleotides, mixed equimolar, formed the beta constant-region primer covering TRBC1 and TRBC2. A 12-nucleotide UMI and the SP2 primer were added to the cDNA 3' end by oligonucleotide ligation. Nested alpha and beta constant-region primers with the SP2 primer drove four PCR rounds on ligated cDNA. TCRdb reprocessed the UMI-ligation and nested PCR reads with MiXCR, giving one entry per CDR3 protein. The table shows about 150,000 distinct CDR3 sequences, with over 15% occurring only once.

This receptor was obtained from a human donor in good health. V is TRBV20-1 and J is TRBJ2-3; 7 bases align to TRBD1. Sequencing was performed on naive CD4+ T cells from blood. In DNA form, the CDR3 reads TGCAGTGCTAGGCTACAGGGGCGGACAGATACGCAGTATTTT. Protein: CSARLQGRTDTQYF.